A single sample is the source of the 8 T cell receptor beta chains below, sequenced in a study of blood T cell repertoires in COVID-19. Assay used: immunoSEQ multiplex PCR; TCRdb lists only in-frame clones, some missing. The sample carries about 130,000 clones, roughly 77% recorded once. Sequencing was done on a sample of peripheral blood. These receptors all stem from a woman between 65 and 79 years old with COVID-19, enrolled during active disease.

This sequence joins TRBV3-1 (or the pseudogene TRBV3-2) and TRBJ1-2; 12 nucleotides line up with TRBD1. This CDR3 region has 15 residues. The germline gives CDR1 LGHDT, CDR2 YNNKEL (reference sequence). V dropped 1 base and J dropped 7; count of bases not matched to a gene: 4. Here the CDR3 DNA reads TGTGCCAGCAGCCAAGTTGGGACAGGGGGCTCTGGCTACACCTTC. It is translated as CASSQVGTGGSGYTF.

This clone has more than one count but fewer than ten. The gene calls are TRBV12-3 or TRBV12-4 and TRBJ1-2; 8 positions match TRBD1. Germline trimming cut 5 bases from V and 6 bases from J; bases unmatched to any gene: 5. The CDR3 is 13 residues long. Written as DNA, the CDR3 is TGTGCCAGCAGTAGACAGGGGTTGGATGGCTACACCTTC. The encoded protein is CASSRQGLDGYTF.

The chain combines TRBV2 with TRBJ2-5, with D uncertain. The germline CDR1 and CDR2 sequences are SNHLY and FYNNEI. Between the trimmed V and J ends, which lost 8 bases and 5 bases, there was a span of 15 bases. The CDR3 sequence is 13 residues long. CDR3 in amino acids: CASLRGTRETQYF. The CDR3 DNA is TGTGCCAGCCTTCGAGGCACCCGCGAGACCCAGTACTTC.

This clone was counted between two and nine times. V is TRBV20-1 and J is TRBJ1-5, with D tentatively TRBD1 (5 bases). From germline, CDR1 is DFQATT and CDR2 SNEGSKA (reference sequence). V lost 3 bases, J lost 2 bases, and 11 bases lay in between. The CDR3 is 14 residues long. The DNA for the CDR3 is TGCAGTGCTAGTGGGGCGGGGGGCAATCAGCCCCAGCATTTT. This encodes CSASGAGGNQPQHF.

The chain is built from TRBV19 and TRBJ2-6; 11 bases line up with TRBD1. Trimming took 1 base from V and 4 from J; bases not matched to a gene: 9. Germline CDR1 and CDR2: LNHDA and SQIVND (reference sequence). CDR3 length equals 19 residues. Here the CDR3 DNA reads TGTGCCAGTAGTATAGTCCCGGGACAGGGGGTGCTAGGGGCCAACGTCCTGACTTTC. Residues: CASSIVPGQGVLGANVLTF.

CDR3: CASSVGQGLRGYTF. The DNA for the CDR3 is TGTGCCAGCAGCGTAGGGCAGGGGCTAAGAGGCTACACCTTC. The rearrangement joins TRBV9 to TRBJ1-2; TRBD1 is a possible D gene (6 bases). V lost 0 bases, J lost 8 bases, and 14 bases lay in between. The CDR3 length is 14 residues. Germline V gene sequence: CDR1 SGDLS, CDR2 YYNGEE.

This clone is a singleton in its sample. The chain combines TRBV7-2 with TRBJ1-2, with D possibly being TRBD1 (6 bases). The germline CDR1 and CDR2 sequences are SGHTA and FQGNSA. The CDR3 has 15 amino acids. Trimming shortened V by 3 bases and J by 14 bases, and 25 bases separated the two germline ends. CDR3 sequence: CASSLTLGTNKKGTF. The CDR3 region has the DNA TGTGCCAGCAGCTTGACCCTCGGGACAAATAAAAAAGGGACCTTC.

This rearrangement joins TRBV19 to TRBJ1-1, with a weak D call TRBD1 (6 bases). V was pared by 3 bases and J by 7 bases, with 15 bases between. This CDR3 comprises 14 residues. CDR1 LNHDA and CDR2 SQIVND come from the germline V gene (reference sequence). CDR3 in amino acids: CASSMGPGQFEAFF. CDR3 coding DNA: TGTGCCAGTAGTATGGGCCCAGGACAGTTTGAAGCTTTCTTT.